One sample yielded the 8 T cell receptor beta chains listed below, sequenced in a study of Ad26.COV2.S vaccination and SARS-CoV-2 variants. Assay used: immunoSEQ multiplex PCR; TCRdb lists only in-frame clones, some missing. The data hold hundreds of thousands of clones, with roughly nine tenths observed a single time. As to treatment: some 20 received Ad26.COV2.S at low or high dose, single or two shots; 5 received placebo; per-sample allocation not given. Day 63 after the first vaccine or placebo injection was the time point for sampling. Sequences were derived from peripheral blood, sampled in a trial of Ad26.COV2.S vaccine versus placebo. The source of these receptors is a person aged 18-60 years who received the Ad26.COV2.S COVID-19 vaccine or a placebo.

The CDR3 DNA sequence: TGTGCCAGCTCGACGGAAAGCAATCAGCCCCAGCATTTT. This encodes CASSTESNQPQHF. The chain combines TRBV6-5 with TRBJ1-5; D gene ambiguous. Looked up from germline, CDR1 is MNHEY and CDR2 is SVGAGI. The CDR3 consists of 13 residues. Trimming pared 8 bases from V and 1 base from J, leaving 9 bases between.

On this clone: This sample includes further DNA sequences coding for the same CDR3. The chain combines TRBV19 with TRBJ2-2; TRBD1 matches 7 bases. The CDR3 is 15 amino acids. The V gene end was trimmed by 3 bases and the J gene end by 4 bases; junction bases not matched to a gene: 5. In germline, CDR1 is LNHDA, CDR2 SQIVND (reference sequence). The CDR3 reads CASSIVAGGTGELFF. The CDR3 nucleotides read TGTGCCAGTAGTATTGTGGCAGGGGGCACCGGGGAGCTGTTTTTT.

This chain uses TRBV4-1 with TRBJ1-5; 7 bases are shared with TRBD1. The J segment lost 3 bases and the V segment lost 1 base, leaving 3 bases of the junction unmatched. Germline CDR1 MGHRA, CDR2 YSYEKL. This CDR3 is built from 15 residues. The CDR3 sequence: CASSQGGQVNQPQHF. The CDR3 DNA sequence: TGCGCCAGCAGCCAAGGTGGACAGGTCAATCAGCCCCAGCATTTT.

The rearrangement links TRBV11-2 to TRBJ2-5, with D perhaps TRBD1 (5 bases). The CDR3 runs to 14 residues. Trimming took 2 bases from V and 5 from J, leaving 12 bases between them. Germline CDR1 and CDR2: SGHAT and FQNNGV. The CDR3 DNA follows: TGTGCCAGCAGCTTAACCGACAGCAGGGAGACCCAGTACTTC. Protein: CASSLTDSRETQYF. The whole variable domain, remainder taken from reference TRBV11-2 and TRBJ2-5, is EAGVAQSPRYKIIEKRQSVAFWCNPISGHATLYWYQQILGQGPKLLIQFQNNGVVDDSQLPKDRFSAERLKGVDSTLKIQPAKLEDSAVYLCASSLTDSRETQYFGPGTRLLVL.

The chain has TRBV18 and TRBJ2-7; the match to TRBD1 covers 7 bases. The CDR3 runs 14 residues. Per the germline V gene, CDR1 is KGHSH and CDR2 is LQKENI. V shed 3 bases and J 5 bases; nucleotides not matched to a gene: 7. The CDR3 region is CASSPTRGLDEQYF. The CDR3 coding sequence is TGTGCCAGCTCACCTACTAGGGGGCTCGACGAGCAGTACTTC.

The chain employs TRBV19 and TRBJ2-1; 16 bases agree with TRBD2. CDR3 size: 17 residues. Looked up from germline, CDR1 is LNHDA and CDR2 is SQIVND (reference sequence). The V segment lost 9 bases and the J segment 4 bases; nucleotides outside the gene matches: 9. CDR3 in amino acids: CASQGLAGGGLYNEQFF. CDR3 DNA sequence: TGTGCCAGCCAGGGACTAGCGGGAGGGGGCCTTTACAATGAGCAGTTCTTC. The full variable domain, its missing parts supplied by reference TRBV19 and TRBJ2-1, is DGGITQSPKYLFRKEGQNVTLSCEQNLNHDAMYWYRQDPGQGLRLIYYSQIVNDFQKGDIAEGYSVSREKKESFPLTVTSAQKNPTAFYLCASQGLAGGGLYNEQFFGPGTRLTVL.

The chain employs TRBV6-2 or TRBV6-3 and TRBJ1-1; D ambiguous. Per the germline V gene, CDR1 is MNHEY and CDR2 is SVGEGT. Trimming pared 5 bases from V and 5 bases from J, leaving 9 bases between. The CDR3 runs to 12 residues. The chain's CDR3 is CASSNPGTEAFF. The CDR3 DNA reads as TGTGCCAGCAGTAACCCGGGGACTGAAGCTTTCTTT.

The V gene is TRBV7-9, the J gene TRBJ2-2; maybe TRBD2 (6 bases). Germline values: CDR1 SEHNR, CDR2 FQNEAQ (reference sequence). The V end lost 5 bases, the J end lost 4 bases, and 17 bases lay between the germline ends. The CDR3 extends over 16 amino acids. The CDR3: CASSEPGLPSTGELFF. In DNA form, the CDR3 reads TGTGCCAGCAGCGAGCCGGGACTCCCGAGCACCGGGGAGCTGTTTTTT.